What follows describes a single T cell receptor beta chain. The antigen is undetermined. This sample is drawn from a study of cytomegalovirus exposure and HLA in healthy donors. The study's findings and limits: TCR beta chain V- and J-gene trimming was linked, in a later analysis, to a missense variant in DCLRE1C. Some V segments, TRBV6-2 and TRBV6-3 among them, were indistinguishable and were therefore excluded. The study recorded more than 150 TCR beta chains that were cytomegalovirus-associated.

The CDR3 sequence is 17 residues long. The ends were cut back, 4 bases at V and 1 base at J, with 19 bases in the middle. Germline lookup yields CDR1 SGHRS and CDR2 YFSETQ. The PCR ran on 60 Vbeta and 13 Jbeta primers. The method was immunoSEQ multiplex PCR; TCRdb's version includes in-frame clones alone and lacks a portion of them. This sample's table has 130,000 or so clones. Sequenced sample: PBMCs. The rearrangement links TRBV5-1 to TRBJ2-3; D possibly corresponds to TRBD2 (6 bases). The source is a woman aged 55-69 years in good health and CMV-seronegative. CDR3 loop: CASSPRGRVEGTDTQYF. The CDR3 DNA follows: TGCGCCAGCAGCCCGCGGGGCAGGGTGGAGGGCACAGATACGCAGTATTTT.